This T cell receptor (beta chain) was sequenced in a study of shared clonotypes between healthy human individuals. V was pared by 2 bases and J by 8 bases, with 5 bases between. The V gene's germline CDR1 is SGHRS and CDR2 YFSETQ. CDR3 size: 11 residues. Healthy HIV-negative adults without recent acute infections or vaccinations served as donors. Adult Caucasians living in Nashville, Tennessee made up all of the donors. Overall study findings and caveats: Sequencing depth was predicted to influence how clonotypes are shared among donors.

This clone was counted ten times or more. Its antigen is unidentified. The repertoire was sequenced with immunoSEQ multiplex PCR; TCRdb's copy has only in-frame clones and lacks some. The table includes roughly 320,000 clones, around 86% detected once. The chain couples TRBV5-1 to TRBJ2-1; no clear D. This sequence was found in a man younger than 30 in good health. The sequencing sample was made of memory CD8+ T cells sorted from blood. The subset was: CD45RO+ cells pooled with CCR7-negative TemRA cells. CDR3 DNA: TGCGCCAGCAGCTTCGGCGATGAGCAGTTCTTC. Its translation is CASSFGDEQFF.